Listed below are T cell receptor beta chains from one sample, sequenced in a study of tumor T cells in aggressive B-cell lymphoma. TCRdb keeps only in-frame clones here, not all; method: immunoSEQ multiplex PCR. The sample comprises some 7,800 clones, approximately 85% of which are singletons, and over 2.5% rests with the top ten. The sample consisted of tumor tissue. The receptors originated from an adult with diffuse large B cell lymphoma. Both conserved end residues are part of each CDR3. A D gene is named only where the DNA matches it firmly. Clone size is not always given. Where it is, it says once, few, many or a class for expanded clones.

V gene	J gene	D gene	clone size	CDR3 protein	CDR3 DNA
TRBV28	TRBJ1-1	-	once	CASSLFQGMNTEAFF	TGTGCCAGCAGTTTATTTCAGGGCATGAACACTGAAGCTTTCTTT
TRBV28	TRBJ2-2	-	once	CASSTLRKFGTGELFF	TGTGCCAGCAGTACGCTCCGCAAGTTCGGGACCGGGGAGCTGTTTTTT
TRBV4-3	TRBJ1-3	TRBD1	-	CASSQDPEAGTGRYTIYF	TGCGCCAGCAGCCAAGATCCCGAAGCAGGGACAGGGAGATACACCATATATTTT
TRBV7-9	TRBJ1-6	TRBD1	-	CASSLVQGANSPLHF	TGTGCCAGCAGCTTAGTACAGGGGGCGAATTCACCCCTCCACTTT
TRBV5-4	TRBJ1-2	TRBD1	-	CASRNGTVFNYGYTF	TGTGCCAGCAGGAACGGGACAGTCTTTAACTATGGCTACACCTTC
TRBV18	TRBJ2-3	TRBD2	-	CASSPLGGGREDTQYF	TGTGCCAGCTCACCCCTCGGCGGGGGGCGGGAAGATACGCAGTATTTT
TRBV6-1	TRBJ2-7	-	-	CASSDWASASYEQYF	TGTGCCAGCAGTGACTGGGCTAGCGCATCCTACGAGCAGTACTTC
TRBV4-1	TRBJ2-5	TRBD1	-	CASSRGQGTETQYF	TGCGCCAGCAGCCGCGGACAGGGGACCGAGACCCAGTACTTC
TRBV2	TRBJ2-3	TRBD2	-	CASSEAKAGEVGTDTQYF	TGTGCCAGCAGTGAAGCAAAGGCGGGGGAGGTTGGCACAGATACGCAGTATTTT
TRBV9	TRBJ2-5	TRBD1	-	CASSSPTGNQETQYF	TGTGCCAGCAGCTCCCCGACAGGGAACCAAGAGACCCAGTACTTC
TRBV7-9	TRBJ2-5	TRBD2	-	CASSLIAGGKETQYF	TGTGCCAGCAGCCTGATAGCGGGGGGGAAAGAGACCCAGTACTTC
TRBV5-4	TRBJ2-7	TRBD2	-	CASSLGLAGGYEQYF	TGTGCCAGCAGCCTGGGACTAGCGGGAGGGTACGAGCAGTACTTC
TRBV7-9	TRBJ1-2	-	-	CASSDNGLYGYTF	TGTGCCAGCAGCGATAATGGACTCTATGGCTACACCTTC
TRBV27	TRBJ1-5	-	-	CASSSGRQPQHF	TGTGCCAGCAGTTCCGGGAGGCAGCCCCAGCATTTT
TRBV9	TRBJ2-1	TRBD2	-	CASSPRGTSGSRTYNEQFF	TGTGCCAGCAGCCCTAGGGGGACTAGCGGGAGTCGGACCTACAATGAGCAGTTCTTC
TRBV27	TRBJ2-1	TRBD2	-	CASISRWTSGYNEQFF	TGTGCCAGCATCTCTAGGTGGACTAGCGGCTACAATGAGCAGTTCTTC
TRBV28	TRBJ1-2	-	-	CASSLPGLISGGYTF	TGTGCCAGCAGTCTCCCGGGCCTTATAAGCGGTGGCTACACCTTC
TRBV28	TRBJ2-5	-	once	CASSFRLEETQYF	TGTGCCAGCAGTTTCCGACTAGAAGAGACCCAGTACTTC
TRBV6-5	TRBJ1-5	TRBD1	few	CASSPLPGGSGPQHF	TGTGCCAGCAGTCCCCTTCCAGGGGGGTCCGGGCCCCAGCATTTT
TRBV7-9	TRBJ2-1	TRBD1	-	CASSSTQGEPYNEQFF	TGTGCCAGCAGCTCGACCCAGGGGGAGCCCTACAATGAGCAATTCTTC
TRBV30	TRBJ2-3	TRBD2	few	CAWTTAGGPADTQYF	TGTGCCTGGACAACAGCGGGAGGGCCAGCAGATACGCAGTATTTT
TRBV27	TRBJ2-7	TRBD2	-	CASSLMAPLAGGAYEQYF	TGTGCCAGCAGTTTAATGGCCCCACTAGCGGGAGGGGCCTACGAGCAGTACTTC
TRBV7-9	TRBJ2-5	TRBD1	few	CASSLRVQGEETQYF	TGTGCCAGCAGCTTGAGGGTCCAGGGGGAAGAGACCCAGTACTTC
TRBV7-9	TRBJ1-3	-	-	CASSDPGQLRGNTIYF	TGTGCCAGCAGCGACCCGGGACAACTCCGAGGAAACACCATATATTTT
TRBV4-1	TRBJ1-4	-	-	CASRATGEKLFF	TGCGCCAGCAGAGCGACCGGGGAAAAACTGTTTTTT
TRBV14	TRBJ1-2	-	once	CANSQTTGLYGYTF	TGTGCCAACAGCCAAACCACAGGGCTCTATGGCTACACCTTC
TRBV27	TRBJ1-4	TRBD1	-	CASSLSGTGNEKLFF	TGTGCCAGCAGTTTATCGGGGACAGGGAATGAAAAACTGTTTTTT
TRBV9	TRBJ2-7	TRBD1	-	CASNAQGDGDEQYF	TGTGCCAGCAACGCACAGGGGGATGGAGACGAGCAGTACTTC
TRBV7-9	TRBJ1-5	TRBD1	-	CASSPSDRESRQPQHF	TGTGCCAGCAGCCCCTCGGACAGGGAGTCGCGTCAGCCCCAGCATTTT
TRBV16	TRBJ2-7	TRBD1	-	CASSTKGQGISSYEQYF	TGTGCCAGCAGCACAAAAGGACAGGGGATAAGCTCCTACGAGCAGTACTTC
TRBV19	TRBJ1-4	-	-	CASTHAATNEKLFF	TGTGCCAGTACTCACGCAGCAACTAATGAAAAACTGTTTTTT
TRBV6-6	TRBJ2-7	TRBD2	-	CASSYGLAGYEQYF	TGTGCCAGCAGTTACGGACTAGCGGGGTACGAGCAGTACTTC
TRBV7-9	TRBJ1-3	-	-	CASGGQFSGNTIYF	TGTGCCAGCGGGGGCCAGTTCTCTGGAAACACCATATATTTT
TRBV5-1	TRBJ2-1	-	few	CASSLNGYNEQFF	TGCGCCAGCAGCTTGAACGGGTACAATGAGCAGTTCTTC
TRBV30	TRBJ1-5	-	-	CAWSVGKGVVNQPQHF	TGTGCCTGGAGTGTAGGTAAGGGGGTCGTCAATCAGCCCCAGCATTTT
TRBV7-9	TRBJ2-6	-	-	CASNPLLDRASSGANVLTF	TGTGCCAGCAATCCCCTCCTGGACAGAGCGAGCTCTGGGGCCAACGTCCTGACTTTC
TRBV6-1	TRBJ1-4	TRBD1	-	CASSERTGVEKLFF	TGTGCCAGCAGTGAACGGACAGGCGTTGAAAAACTGTTTTTT
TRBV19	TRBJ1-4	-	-	CASRRDSTNEKLFF	TGTGCCAGTAGAAGGGACTCAACTAATGAAAAACTGTTTTTT
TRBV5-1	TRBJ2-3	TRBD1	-	CASSWDSGTGTTDTQYF	TGCGCCAGCAGCTGGGATTCCGGGACAGGGACCACAGATACGCAGTATTTT
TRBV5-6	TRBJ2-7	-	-	CASSLATAYEQYF	TGTGCCAGCAGCTTGGCCACTGCCTACGAGCAGTACTTC
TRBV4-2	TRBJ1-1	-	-	CASSQDPGSGTEAFF	TGTGCCAGCAGCCAAGACCCCGGGTCTGGCACTGAAGCTTTCTTT
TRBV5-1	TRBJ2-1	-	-	CASSPRQLLPYNEQFF	TGCGCCAGCAGCCCGCGGCAGCTTCTTCCCTACAATGAGCAGTTCTTC
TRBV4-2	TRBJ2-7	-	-	CASRDTLSYEQYF	TGTGCCAGCAGAGACACCCTCTCCTACGAGCAGTACTTC
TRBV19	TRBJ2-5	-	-	CASSMSGTQYF	TGTGCCAGTAGTATGAGCGGGACCCAGTACTTC
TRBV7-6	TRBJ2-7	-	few	CASSLPGQPYEQYF	TGTGCCAGCAGTCTACCGGGACAACCCTACGAGCAGTACTTC
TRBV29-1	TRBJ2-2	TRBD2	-	CSVEDGEGSGELFF	TGCAGCGTTGAAGATGGGGAGGGTTCCGGGGAGCTGTTTTTT
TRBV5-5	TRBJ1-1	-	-	CASSQGAGFTEAFF	TGTGCCAGCAGCCAAGGGGCGGGGTTCACTGAAGCTTTCTTT
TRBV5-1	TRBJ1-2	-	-	CASSYLDGYTF	TGCGCCAGCAGCTACCTAGATGGCTACACCTTC
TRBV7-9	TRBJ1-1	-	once	CASISDTEAFF	TGTGCCAGCATCTCCGACACTGAAGCTTTCTTT
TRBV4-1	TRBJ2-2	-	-	CASSFDNAGELFF	TGCGCCAGCAGCTTTGACAACGCCGGGGAGCTGTTTTTT
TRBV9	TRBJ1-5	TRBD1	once	CASSQGQHSNQPQHF	TGTGCCAGCAGCCAGGGACAGCATAGCAATCAGCCCCAGCATTTT
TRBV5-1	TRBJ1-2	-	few	CASSLDAGTPYGYTF	TGCGCCAGCAGCTTGGACGCAGGGACTCCGTATGGCTACACCTTC
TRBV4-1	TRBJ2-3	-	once	CASSHADTDMQYF	TGCGCCAGCAGCCACGCAGACACAGATATGCAGTATTTT
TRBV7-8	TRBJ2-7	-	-	CASSLAQGGIQDF	TGTGCCAGCAGCTTAGCGCAGGGTGGGATTCAGGACTTC
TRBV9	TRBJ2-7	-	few	CASSPVNSYEQYF	TGTGCCAGCAGCCCCGTAAACTCCTACGAGCAGTACTTC
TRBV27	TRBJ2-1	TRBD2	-	CASGTSGYNEQFF	TGTGCCTCGGGGACTAGCGGCTACAATGAGCAGTTCTTC